This TCR beta chain was sequenced for a study of cytomegalovirus exposure and HLA in healthy donors. Study conclusions and caveats: The Asian-associated ancestry cluster reportedly had fewer N-insertions than the approximately 670-donor mean in a later analysis. Specific recognition of CMV antigens was confirmed in vitro for a few chains (all CMV-associated).

A multiplex PCR was run with 60 Vbeta primers and 13 Jbeta primers. Method: immunoSEQ multiplex PCR; TCRdb's copy keeps in-frame clones and lacks some. This table holds about 180,000 clones, roughly 77% found once. Germline-derived CDR1 and CDR2 are LNHDA and SQIVND (reference sequence). V dropped 5 bases and J dropped 5 bases, with 15 bases sitting between them. CDR3 length: 14 residues. The donors (healthy individuals) were bone marrow donors. The donors, nominally healthy at sampling, likely had unrecorded immune exposures. Details on this clone: What it binds is unknown.

V gene TRBV19 combines with J gene TRBJ2-5, with D tentatively TRBD2 (6 bases). Source material: PBMCs. The clonotype comes from a woman aged 25 to 45 in good health and CMV-seronegative. CDR3 DNA: TGTGCCAGTAGTCCTAGCCGTGGGGGGGAGACCCAGTACTTC. It translates to CASSPSRGGETQYF.